Listed below are T cell receptor beta chains from one sample, sequenced in a study of vaccination and CD4 T cells after COVID-19. These receptors have no identified antigens. Using its own MiXCR run on the PCR reads, TCRdb lists one record per CDR3 protein. The table lists about 10,000 distinct CDR3 sequences, around a quarter of them singletons, with about 26% in the top ten. The sequencing here drew on CD4+ T cells from blood, cultured in vitro, taken before SARS-CoV-2 vaccination. The receptor set was obtained from a human donor who received a COVID-19 vaccine. CDR3s include the opening cysteine and the closing phenylalanine or tryptophan. The D gene is left open where the match is weak. Some rows mark clone size as missing; the rest say once, few, many or name a class of expanded clone.

TRBV5-1	14	-	few	TRBJ1-1	TGCGCCAGCAGCCCTGGTGGGGGCAACACTGAAGCTTTCTTT	CASSPGGGNTEAFF
TRBV6-1	13	-	few	TRBJ2-7	TGTGCCAGCGCCCGGGGCGAAGCTTACGAGCAGTACTTC	CASARGEAYEQYF
TRBV18	14	-	-	TRBJ1-2	TGTGCCAGCTCACCACCTGGACTGTTCTATGGCTACACCTTC	CASSPPGLFYGYTF
TRBV6-1	14	TRBD1	few	TRBJ2-3	TGTGCCAGCAGTCCCGGGACAGGGACAGATACGCAGTATTTT	CASSPGTGTDTQYF
TRBV4-1	16	TRBD1	-	TRBJ2-5	TGCGCCAGCAGCCAAGAGGGTGTGAGGGACAGAGAGACCCAGTACTTC	CASSQEGVRDRETQYF
TRBV2	15	-	-	TRBJ1-3	TGTGCCAGCAGTAGGCTAAGGGGCTCTGGAAACACCATATATTTT	CASSRLRGSGNTIYF
TRBV20-1	13	TRBD1	medium-sized	TRBJ1-2	TGCAGTGCTAGATCCCGGGACAGGGATGGCTACACCTTC	CSARSRDRDGYTF
TRBV5-6	16	TRBD1	-	TRBJ1-2	TGTGCCAGCAGCTCCCTTCGGACAGGGGGCTTCTCTGGCTACACCTTC	CASSSLRTGGFSGYTF
TRBV29-1	13	-	few	TRBJ2-4	TGCAGCGTTGAAGCAGGGGACCTAAACATTCAGTACTTC	CSVEAGDLNIQYF
TRBV7-9	12	-	-	TRBJ2-1	TGTGCCAGCAGCTTGACCCCAGGGTACCCGTTCTTC	CASSLTPGYPFF
TRBV6-1	15	TRBD1	few	TRBJ1-2	TGTGCCAGCAGTAGACAGGGAAATCTAGGCTATGGCTACACCTTC	CASSRQGNLGYGYTF
TRBV19	15	TRBD2	-	TRBJ2-3	TGTGCCAGTAGTATAGGATTAGCGGGGACAGATACGCAGTATTTT	CASSIGLAGTDTQYF
TRBV6-1	14	-	few	TRBJ2-3	TGTGCCAGCAGTGAAGCGAGCGCAAAAGATACGCAGTATTTT	CASSEASAKDTQYF
TRBV30	14	-	few	TRBJ1-6	TGTGCCTGGAGTGTAGGGCAGTATAATTCACCCCTCCACTTT	CAWSVGQYNSPLHF
TRBV5-1	13	-	-	TRBJ1-2	TGCGCCAGCAGCGCCACAGGGATTCGGGGCTACACCTTC	CASSATGIRGYTF
TRBV6-5	15	-	few	TRBJ1-2	TGTGCCAGCAGTTACCCGCTATCCGGCGGCTATGGCTACACCTTC	CASSYPLSGGYGYTF
TRBV20-1	13	-	-	TRBJ2-7	TGCAGTGCTCTCCGGGGTCCGACCTACGAGCAGTACTTC	CSALRGPTYEQYF
TRBV7-3	16	-	few	TRBJ2-5	TGTGCCAGCAGCTCCATCGGATCAGGGGCGAGAGAGACCCAGTACTTC	CASSSIGSGARETQYF
TRBV6-1	12	-	medium-sized	TRBJ1-2	TGTGCCAGCAGCGACACAGGGTATGGCTACACCTTC	CASSDTGYGYTF
TRBV19	16	-	few	TRBJ1-5	TGTGCCAGTAGTATCGGACGGGCGAGTCGCAATCAGCCCCAGCATTTT	CASSIGRASRNQPQHF
TRBV5-1	13	-	-	TRBJ1-4	TGCGCCAGCAGCTTGGGACCCGTTGAAAAACTGTTTTTT	CASSLGPVEKLFF
TRBV7-8	15	-	-	TRBJ2-5	TGTGCCAGCAGCTTAGCGCCCGGAGGGGCAGAGACCCAGTACTTC	CASSLAPGGAETQYF
TRBV7-2	15	TRBD2	few	TRBJ2-1	TGTGCCAGCAGCCCTCAACTAGCGGGGGACAATGAGCAGTTCTTC	CASSPQLAGDNEQFF
TRBV20-1	14	-	-	TRBJ2-7	TGCAGTGCTATCCGACCTGGTCGACAATACGAGCAGTACTTC	CSAIRPGRQYEQYF
TRBV12-3/TRBV12-4	14	TRBD1	few	TRBJ1-5	TGTGCCAGCAGAGGACAGGGCCTCAATCAGCCCCAGCATTTT	CASRGQGLNQPQHF
TRBV5-1	15	-	-	TRBJ2-5	TGCGCCAGCAGCTTGGTAAAGGATCCGGGGGAGACCCAGTACTTC	CASSLVKDPGETQYF
TRBV2	13	-	-	TRBJ1-1	TGTGCCAGCAGTGAATTACCGGCGGTCGGAGCTTTCTTT	CASSELPAVGAFF
TRBV1	17	-	-	TRBJ2-3	TGCACCAGCAGCAAGGGGGGACTAGCGGGGGCCCCAGATACGCAGTATTTT	CTSSKGGLAGAPDTQYF
TRBV6-4	14	-	few	TRBJ2-5	TGTGCCATCCACTTCGAGGAGCGGCAAGAGACCCAGTACTTC	CAIHFEERQETQYF
TRBV11-3	13	-	medium-sized	TRBJ2-2	TGTGCCAGCAGCGCCCTCCGCCCCGGGGAGCTGTTTTTT	CASSALRPGELFF
TRBV19	13	-	-	TRBJ2-2	TGTGCCAGTAGTGGGGTGAGAACCGGGGAGCTGTTTTTT	CASSGVRTGELFF
TRBV30	15	TRBD1	-	TRBJ2-6	TGTGCCTGGGCCCCCGACAGGGGTGGGGCCAACGTCCTGACTTTC	CAWAPDRGGANVLTF
TRBV28	12	-	-	TRBJ1-2	TGTGCCAGCAGATCAACGAACTATGGCTACACCTTC	CASRSTNYGYTF
TRBV5-1	13	TRBD1	few	TRBJ1-2	TGCGCCAGCAGCTTAAACAGGGGGCATGGCTACACCTTC	CASSLNRGHGYTF
TRBV11-3	13	-	few	TRBJ1-2	TGTGCCAGCAGCTTAGGTATAGGGAGAGGCTACACCTTC	CASSLGIGRGYTF
TRBV19	14	-	few	TRBJ1-1	TGTGCCAGTAGTACTCTGACAGCGAACACTGAAGCTTTCTTT	CASSTLTANTEAFF